This TCR beta chain emerged from a study of monozygotic twins with inflammatory bowel disease. TCRdb reprocessed the 5' RACE reads; each CDR3 protein has one entry and no DNA is given. This sample contains some 83,000 distinct CDR3 sequences. The sequenced sample consisted of blood. The sequence was collected from a human donor with ulcerative colitis or Crohn's disease, or a healthy co-twin of an affected twin (not recorded which).

The CDR3 loop reads CAISEGDTEAFF. The genes are TRBV10-3 and TRBJ1-1; the D call of TRBD1 rests on TCRdb alone, since no DNA is present to check it. Per the germline V gene, CDR1 is ENHRY and CDR2 is SYGVKD. There are 12 residues in the CDR3.